Only one count was recorded for the clone carrying this T cell receptor beta chain. Synthesis of TCR beta cDNA was carried out from approximately 500 ng total RNA with a constant-region primer. Slightly modified ARM-PCR with three nested multiplex PCR rounds yielded TCR beta libraries. PCR rounds one and two used TRBV1-TRBV30 forward primers with a C-beta reverse primer for approximately 11 cycles each. Each CDR3 protein is one row after TCRdb ran MiXCR on the multiplex PCR reads. The table lists 150,000 to 200,000 distinct CDR3 sequences, over 45% of them singletons. The study extracted blood RNA from unsorted whole blood and also extracted germline DNA. These data are taken from a study of tumor-infiltrating lymphocytes in primary liver carcinoma. Study information: Men as well as women, aged 30 to 69 years, made up the patients. Roughly 3.5 to 7.5 million productive TCRbeta reads were obtained per sample, with similar numbers across tissue types.

The length of the CDR3 is 15 residues. With V trimmed by 5 bases and J by 5 bases, 10 bases remained unmatched. The rearrangement uses TRBV12-3 or TRBV12-4 and TRBJ2-3, with 7 bases matching TRBD1. The receptor's source is a man in his forties with primary liver carcinoma and hepatitis B virus infection. Sequencing input: peripheral blood. The CDR3 DNA follows: TGTGCCAGCAGTCCCAGGTTAGGGGGCTTAGATACGCAGTATTTT. As protein: CASSPRLGGLDTQYF.